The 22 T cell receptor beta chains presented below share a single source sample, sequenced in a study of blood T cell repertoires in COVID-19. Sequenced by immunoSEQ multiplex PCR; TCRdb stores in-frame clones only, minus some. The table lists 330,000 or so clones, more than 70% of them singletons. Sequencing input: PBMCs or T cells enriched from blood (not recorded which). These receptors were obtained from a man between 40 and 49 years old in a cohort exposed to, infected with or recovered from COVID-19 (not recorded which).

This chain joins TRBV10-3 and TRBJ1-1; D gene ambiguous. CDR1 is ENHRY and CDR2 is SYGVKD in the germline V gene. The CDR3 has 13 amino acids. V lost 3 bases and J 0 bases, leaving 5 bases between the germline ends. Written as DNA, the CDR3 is TGTGCCATCAGTGAATCAGTGAACACTGAAGCTTTCTTT. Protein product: CAISESVNTEAFF.

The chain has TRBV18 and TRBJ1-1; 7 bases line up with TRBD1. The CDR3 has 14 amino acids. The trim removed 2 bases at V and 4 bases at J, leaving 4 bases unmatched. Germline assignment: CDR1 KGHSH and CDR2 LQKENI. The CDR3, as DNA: TGTGCCAGCTCACCAGGACAGGCGACCACTGAAGCTTTCTTT. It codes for CASSPGQATTEAFF.

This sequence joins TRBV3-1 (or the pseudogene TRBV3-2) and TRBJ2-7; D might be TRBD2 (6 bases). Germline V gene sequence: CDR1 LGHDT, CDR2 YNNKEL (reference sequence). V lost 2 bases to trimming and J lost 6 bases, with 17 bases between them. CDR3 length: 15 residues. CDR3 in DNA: TGTGCCAGCAGCCAAACACCTGGGACTGAACGCGAGCAGTACTTC. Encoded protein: CASSQTPGTEREQYF.

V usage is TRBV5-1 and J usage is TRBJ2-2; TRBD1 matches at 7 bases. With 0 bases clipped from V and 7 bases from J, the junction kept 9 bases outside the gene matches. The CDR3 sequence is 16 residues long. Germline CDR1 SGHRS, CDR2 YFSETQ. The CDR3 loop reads CASSLALDRSRGELFF. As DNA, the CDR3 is TGCGCCAGCAGCTTGGCCCTGGACAGGTCCCGCGGGGAGCTGTTTTTT. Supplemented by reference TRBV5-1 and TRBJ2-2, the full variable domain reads KAGVTQTPRYLIKTRGQQVTLSCSPISGHRSVSWYQQTPGQGLQFLFEYFSETQRNKGNFPGRFSGRQFSNSRSEMNVSTLELGDSALYLCASSLALDRSRGELFFGEGSRLTVL.

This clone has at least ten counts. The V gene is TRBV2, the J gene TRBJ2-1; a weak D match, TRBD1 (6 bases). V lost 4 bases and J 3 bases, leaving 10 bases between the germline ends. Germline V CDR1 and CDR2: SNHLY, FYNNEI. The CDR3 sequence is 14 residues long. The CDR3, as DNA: TGTGCCAGCAGTGGGACAGCAAACTACAATGAGCAGTTCTTC. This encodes CASSGTANYNEQFF.

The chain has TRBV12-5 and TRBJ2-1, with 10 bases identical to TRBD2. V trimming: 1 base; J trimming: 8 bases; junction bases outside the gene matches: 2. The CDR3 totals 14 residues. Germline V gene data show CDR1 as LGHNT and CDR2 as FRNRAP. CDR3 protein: CASGLGTSGDEQFF. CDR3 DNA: TGTGCTAGTGGTTTGGGGACTAGCGGCGATGAGCAGTTCTTC.

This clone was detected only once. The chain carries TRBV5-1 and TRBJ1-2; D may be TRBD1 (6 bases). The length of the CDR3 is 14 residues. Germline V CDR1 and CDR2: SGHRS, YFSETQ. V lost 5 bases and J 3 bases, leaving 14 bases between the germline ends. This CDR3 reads CASSREGGDYGYTF. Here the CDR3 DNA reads TGCGCCAGCAGTCGAGAAGGGGGTGACTATGGCTACACCTTC.

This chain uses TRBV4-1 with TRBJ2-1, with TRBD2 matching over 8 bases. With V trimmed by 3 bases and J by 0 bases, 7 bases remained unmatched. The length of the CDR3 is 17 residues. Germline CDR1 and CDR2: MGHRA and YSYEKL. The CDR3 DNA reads TGCGCCAGCAGCCAGGTACTAGCGGCCCGCTCCTACAATGAGCAGTTCTTC. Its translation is CASSQVLAARSYNEQFF.

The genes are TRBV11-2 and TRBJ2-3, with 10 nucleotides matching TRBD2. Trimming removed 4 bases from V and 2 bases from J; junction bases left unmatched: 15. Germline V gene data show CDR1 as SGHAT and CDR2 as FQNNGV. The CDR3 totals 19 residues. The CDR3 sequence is CASSSLSTSAGGNTDTQYF. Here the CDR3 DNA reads TGTGCCAGCAGCTCTCTTAGCACCTCAGCGGGAGGGAACACAGATACGCAGTATTTT.

The CDR3 protein is CASSPPARATGELFF. Here the CDR3 DNA reads TGTGCCAGCTCACCACCAGCTAGAGCTACCGGGGAGCTGTTTTTT. The rearrangement links TRBV18 to TRBJ2-2; D is unresolved. Trimming took off 0 bases at V and 5 bases at J, with 10 bases between the two ends. From germline, CDR1 is KGHSH and CDR2 LQKENI. CDR3 length: 15 amino acids. Filled out from reference TRBV18 and TRBJ2-2, the complete variable domain reads NAGVMQNPRHLVRRRGQEARLRCSPMKGHSHVYWYRQLPEEGLKFMVYLQKENIIDESGMPKERFSAEFPKEGPSILRIQQVVRGDSAAYFCASSPPARATGELFFGEGSRLTVL.

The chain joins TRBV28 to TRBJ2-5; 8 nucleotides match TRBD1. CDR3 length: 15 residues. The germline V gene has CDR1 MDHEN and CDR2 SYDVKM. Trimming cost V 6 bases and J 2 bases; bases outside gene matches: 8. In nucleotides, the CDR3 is TGTGCCAGCAGCCGTTCGGGACAGGCTCAAGAGACCCAGTACTTC. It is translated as CASSRSGQAQETQYF.

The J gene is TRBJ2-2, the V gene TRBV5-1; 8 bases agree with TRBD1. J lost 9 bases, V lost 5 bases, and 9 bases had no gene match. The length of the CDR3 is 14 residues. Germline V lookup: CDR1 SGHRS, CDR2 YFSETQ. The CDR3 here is CASRQDRGGRELFF. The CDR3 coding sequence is TGCGCCAGCAGACAAGACAGGGGTGGCAGGGAGCTGTTTTTT.

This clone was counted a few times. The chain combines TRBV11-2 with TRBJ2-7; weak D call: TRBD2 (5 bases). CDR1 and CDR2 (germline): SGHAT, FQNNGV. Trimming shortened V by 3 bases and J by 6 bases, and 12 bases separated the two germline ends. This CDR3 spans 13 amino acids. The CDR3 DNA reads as TGTGCCAGCAGCTTTCAGCGGAAGAGCGAGCAGTACTTC. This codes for CASSFQRKSEQYF. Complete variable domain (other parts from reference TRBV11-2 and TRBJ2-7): EAGVAQSPRYKIIEKRQSVAFWCNPISGHATLYWYQQILGQGPKLLIQFQNNGVVDDSQLPKDRFSAERLKGVDSTLKIQPAKLEDSAVYLCASSFQRKSEQYFGPGTRLTVT.

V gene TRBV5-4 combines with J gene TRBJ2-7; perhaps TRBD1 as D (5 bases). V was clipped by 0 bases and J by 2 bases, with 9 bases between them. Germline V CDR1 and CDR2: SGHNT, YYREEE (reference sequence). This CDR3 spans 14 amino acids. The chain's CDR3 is CASSLDQGTYEQYF. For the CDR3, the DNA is TGTGCCAGCAGCTTGGATCAGGGAACCTACGAGCAGTACTTC.

This CDR3 is CASSSGGADLGAFF. The CDR3 nucleotides read TGTGCCAGCAGTTCTGGGGGCGCGGATTTGGGGGCTTTCTTT. The genes are TRBV28 and TRBJ1-1; maybe TRBD1 (6 bases). CDR3 length: 14 residues. V dropped 4 bases and J dropped 11 bases, with 20 bases sitting between them. Germline CDR1 is MDHEN and CDR2 is SYDVKM.

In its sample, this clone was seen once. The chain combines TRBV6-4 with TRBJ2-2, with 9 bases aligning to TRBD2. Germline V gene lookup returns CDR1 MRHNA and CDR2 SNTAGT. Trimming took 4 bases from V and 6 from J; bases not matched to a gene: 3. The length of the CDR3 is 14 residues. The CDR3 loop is CASSVGTSSGELFF. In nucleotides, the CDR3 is TGTGCCAGCAGTGTGGGGACTAGCTCCGGGGAGCTGTTTTTT.

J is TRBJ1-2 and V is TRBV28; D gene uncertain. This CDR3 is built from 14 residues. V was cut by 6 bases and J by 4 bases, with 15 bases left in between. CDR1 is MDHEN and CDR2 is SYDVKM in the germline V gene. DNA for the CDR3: TGTGCCAGCAGCCCTACCCCGATTGGCTATGGCTACACCTTC. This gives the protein CASSPTPIGYGYTF.

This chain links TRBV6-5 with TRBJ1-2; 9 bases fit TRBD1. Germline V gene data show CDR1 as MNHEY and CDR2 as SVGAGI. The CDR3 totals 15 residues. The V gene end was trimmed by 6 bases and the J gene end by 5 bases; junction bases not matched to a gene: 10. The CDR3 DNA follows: TGTGCCAGCAGGTCCGGGACAGGGAGTGTATATGGCTACACCTTC. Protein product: CASRSGTGSVYGYTF.

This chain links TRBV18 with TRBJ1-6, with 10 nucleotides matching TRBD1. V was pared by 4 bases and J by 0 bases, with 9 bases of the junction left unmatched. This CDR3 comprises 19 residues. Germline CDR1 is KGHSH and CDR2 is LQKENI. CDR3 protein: CASSQRDRGPSSYNSPLHF. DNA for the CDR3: TGTGCCAGCTCACAACGGGACAGGGGCCCCAGCTCCTATAATTCACCCCTCCACTTT.

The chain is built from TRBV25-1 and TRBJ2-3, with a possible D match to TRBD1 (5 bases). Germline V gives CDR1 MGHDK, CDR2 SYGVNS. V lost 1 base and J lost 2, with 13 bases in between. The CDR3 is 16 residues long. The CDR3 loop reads CASSELGVLYTDTQYF. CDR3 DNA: TGTGCCAGCAGTGAATTAGGGGTCCTTTACACAGATACGCAGTATTTT. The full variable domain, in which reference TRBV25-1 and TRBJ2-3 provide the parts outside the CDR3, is EADIYQTPRYLVIGTGKKITLECSQTMGHDKMYWYQQDPGMELHLIHYSYGVNSTEKGDLSSESTVSRIRTEHFPLTLESARPSHTSQYLCASSELGVLYTDTQYFGPGTRLTVL.

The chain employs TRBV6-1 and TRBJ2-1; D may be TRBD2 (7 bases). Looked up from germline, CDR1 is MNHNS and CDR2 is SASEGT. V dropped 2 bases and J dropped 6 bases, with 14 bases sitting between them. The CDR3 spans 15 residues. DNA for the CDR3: TGTGCCAGCAGTGAACAAGGGGGGGCTTCCAATGAGCAGTTCTTC. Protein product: CASSEQGGASNEQFF.

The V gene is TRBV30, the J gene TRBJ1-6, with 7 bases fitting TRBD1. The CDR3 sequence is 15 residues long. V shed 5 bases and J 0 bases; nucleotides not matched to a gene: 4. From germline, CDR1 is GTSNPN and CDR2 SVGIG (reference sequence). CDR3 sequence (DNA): TGTGCCTGGGCGACAGGGAGCTCCTATAATTCACCCCTCCACTTT. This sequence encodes CAWATGSSYNSPLHF.